One and the same sample provided the 19 T cell receptor beta chains below, sequenced in a study of blood T cells in healthy people across ages. Through a sample-barcoded 5' primer and a J-beta primer mix, a second PCR was run for about 6 to 11 cycles. TCRdb processed the 5' RACE reads anew with MiXCR; each CDR3 protein has one entry. This table has just over 800,000 distinct CDR3 sequences, around 68% appearing once. The sample was blood. Receptor source: a man aged 30-40 years in good health.

About this clonotype itself: Possible read error: a much larger clone is one base away. The rearrangement links TRBV4-3 to TRBJ2-4, with a tentative D call TRBD2 (6 bases). V shed 4 bases and J shed 1 base, with 11 bases lying between them. This CDR3 comprises 15 residues. Germline V gene data show CDR1 as LGHNA and CDR2 as YSLEER. CDR3 nucleotide sequence: TGCGCCAGCAGCCGAGTTCGGGGGGCCAAAAACATTCAGTACTTC. Translated: CASSRVRGAKNIQYF.

J is TRBJ1-2 and V is TRBV7-2, with unresolved D. This CDR3 is built from 12 residues. Germline CDR1 reads SGHTA; CDR2 reads FQGNSA. With 6 bases removed from V and 6 bases from J, the gap between germline ends came to 11 bases. The chain's CDR3 is CASSSYDNGYTF. CDR3 nucleotides: TGTGCCAGCAGTTCATACGACAATGGCTACACCTTC.

The CDR3 region is CASNPGLDSYEQYF. For the CDR3, the DNA is TGTGCCAGCAACCCGGGACTCGACTCCTACGAGCAGTACTTC. This chain joins TRBV12-3 or TRBV12-4 and TRBJ2-7; weak D call: TRBD2 (6 bases). V was trimmed by 7 bases and J by 0 bases, leaving 13 bases between them. The CDR3 extends over 14 amino acids.

V is TRBV10-3 and J is TRBJ2-7, with D perhaps given as TRBD1 or TRBD2 (6 bases each). The CDR3 runs to 14 residues. Germline V gene data show CDR1 as ENHRY and CDR2 as SYGVKD. With 8 bases removed from V and 0 bases from J, the gap between germline ends came to 14 bases. CDR3 amino acids: CAIGVGGSSYEQYF. CDR3 in DNA: TGTGCCATCGGTGTAGGGGGGAGCTCCTACGAGCAGTACTTC.

The genes are TRBV5-1 and TRBJ1-6; a weak D match, TRBD1 (6 bases). The CDR3 has 16 residues. Trimming pared 4 bases from V and 5 bases from J, leaving 16 bases between. CDR1 and CDR2 from the germline V gene are SGHRS and YFSETQ. The CDR3 region is CASSQIPGQDNSPLHF. CDR3 DNA sequence: TGCGCCAGCAGCCAAATACCGGGACAAGATAATTCACCCCTCCACTTT.

The rearrangement uses TRBV29-1 and TRBJ2-5; D is undetermined. CDR1 and CDR2 from the germline V gene are SQVTM and ANQGSEA. The germline V and J ends were trimmed by 1 base and 1 base, with 10 bases remaining between them. CDR3 length equals 14 residues. CDR3 nucleotides: TGCAGCGTTGAAGGAACGGTCACCCAAGAGACCCAGTACTTC. Translation gives CSVEGTVTQETQYF.

The CDR3 DNA reads TGTGCCAGCAGCTTAGATTCCTGGGACAGGGGCCAAGAGACCCAGTACTTC. Translation gives CASSLDSWDRGQETQYF. The chain combines TRBV7-2 with TRBJ2-5; 10 bases agree with TRBD1. This CDR3 is built from 17 residues. Trimming removed 1 base from V and 1 base from J; junction bases left unmatched: 6. Germline CDR1 reads SGHTA; CDR2 reads FQGNSA.

This clonotype has only one observation. The CDR3 sequence: CASSYGEGSEETQYF. The CDR3 DNA sequence: TGTGCCAGCAGTTACGGGGAGGGGTCGGAAGAGACCCAGTACTTC. The chain combines TRBV6-5 with TRBJ2-5; 7 bases match TRBD2. The CDR3 has 15 residues. From germline, CDR1 is MNHEY and CDR2 SVGAGI. V shed 2 bases, J shed 3 bases, and the junction held 6 bases outside the gene matches.

The rearrangement links TRBV5-1 to TRBJ2-7; D perhaps matches TRBD1 (5 bases). CDR3 length: 12 residues. Trimming took 7 bases from V and 5 from J, leaving 13 bases between them. Germline values: CDR1 SGHRS, CDR2 YFSETQ. CDR3 sequence reads: CASSTALNEQYF. In DNA, the CDR3 is TGCGCCAGCTCGACAGCCCTGAACGAGCAGTACTTC.

The chain joins TRBV6-5 to TRBJ2-3, with TRBD2 matching 7 bases. The germline V gene has CDR1 MNHEY and CDR2 SVGAGI. This CDR3 is built from 16 residues. The trim removed 0 bases at V and 0 bases at J, leaving 3 bases unmatched. This CDR3 is CASSYSPGLSTDTQYF. The DNA of the CDR3 is TGTGCCAGCAGTTACTCCCCGGGACTAAGCACAGATACGCAGTATTTT.

This clonotype was found once. The rearrangement links TRBV7-9 to TRBJ2-7; the match to TRBD2 covers 12 bases. The CDR3 has 17 residues. Germline V gene data show CDR1 as SEHNR and CDR2 as FQNEAQ (reference sequence). V was clipped by 1 base and J by 0 bases; unmatched bases: 4. DNA for the CDR3: TGTGCCAGCAGCTTAGGTACTAGCGGGGGGCACTCCTACGAGCAGTACTTC. Its protein product is CASSLGTSGGHSYEQYF.

The chain couples TRBV27 to TRBJ2-7, with D tentatively TRBD1 (6 bases). The J call may be faulty, since TRBJ2-5 better matches the DNA end. CDR1 and CDR2 (germline): MNHEY, SMNVEV (reference sequence). The CDR3 length is 15 residues. CDR3 in amino acids: CASSLFTPGGETQYF. CDR3 bases: TGTGCCAGCAGTTTATTTACCCCTGGGGGCGAGACCCAGTACTTC.

This clonotype was seen a single time. J is TRBJ1-2 and V is TRBV7-9; no reliable D call. V lost 0 bases and J 8 bases, leaving 13 bases between the germline ends. The length of the CDR3 is 14 residues. Germline V gene data show CDR1 as SEHNR and CDR2 as FQNEAQ (reference sequence). The CDR3 nucleotides are TGTGCCAGCAGCTTAGCGACGGCTGGTAGGGGCTACACCTTC. Its translation is CASSLATAGRGYTF.

This chain uses TRBV28 with TRBJ1-1; TRBD1 matches at 8 bases. Germline assignment: CDR1 MDHEN and CDR2 SYDVKM. This CDR3 has 16 residues. With V trimmed by 4 bases and J by 1 base, 8 bases remained unmatched. The CDR3 spells CASSYTGGEKNTEAFF. The CDR3 DNA follows: TGTGCCAGCAGTTATACAGGGGGAGAGAAGAACACTGAAGCTTTCTTT.

The chain uses TRBV11-1 and TRBJ1-2, with a tentative D call TRBD1 (5 bases). Germline lookup yields CDR1 SGHAT and CDR2 FQDESV (reference sequence). This CDR3 has 15 amino acids. The ends were cut back, 1 base at V and 4 bases at J, with 13 bases in the middle. CDR3: CASSLEDTGSYGYTF. CDR3 bases: TGTGCCAGCAGCTTAGAAGACACAGGCTCCTATGGCTACACCTTC.

The genes are TRBV28 and TRBJ2-7, with D possibly being TRBD1 (5 bases). Germline lookup yields CDR1 MDHEN and CDR2 SYDVKM. CDR3 length: 13 residues. V lost 7 bases, J lost 3 bases, and 13 bases lay in between. This chain's CDR3 is CASNPTVSYEQYF. Written as DNA, the CDR3 is TGTGCCAGCAACCCGACAGTGAGCTACGAGCAGTACTTC.

There are a few counts of this clonotype. The chain carries TRBV7-2 and TRBJ2-5; 9 nucleotides align to TRBD2. J lost 3 bases, V lost 5 bases, and 4 bases had no gene match. This CDR3 region has 14 residues. Germline lookup yields CDR1 SGHTA and CDR2 FQGNSA. DNA of the CDR3: TGTGCCAGCAGCGTGTCTAGCGGGGAAGAGACCCAGTACTTC. Its translation is CASSVSSGEETQYF.

This clonotype has a handful of counts. CDR3 nucleotide sequence: TGTGCCAGCAGCCAAGATCCACAGGGGCCGAACACTGAAGCTTTCTTT. It specifies CASSQDPQGPNTEAFF. The rearrangement joins TRBV4-2 to TRBJ1-1; 7 bases are a match to TRBD1. This CDR3 spans 16 amino acids. Germline V CDR1 and CDR2: LGHNA, YNFKEQ. The junction had 5 bases not matched to a gene; V was cut back by 0 bases and J by 1 base.

This clonotype was observed once. The chain employs TRBV10-3 and TRBJ1-6; D perhaps matches TRBD1 (5 bases). Germline V gene sequence: CDR1 ENHRY, CDR2 SYGVKD. Trimming removed 8 bases at V and 9 bases at J, with 11 bases between. The CDR3 is 12 residues long. CDR3 sequence: CAIGTQGSPLHF. The CDR3 DNA follows: TGTGCCATCGGGACGCAGGGTTCACCCCTCCACTTT.